The entry below describes one TCR beta chain. This entry comes from a study of OX40 agonist ivuxolimab in advanced cancers. Study in general: Ivuxolimab is a fully human IgG2 antibody that activates OX40 (CD134).

CDR1 is LNHDA, CDR2 SQIVND, per germline (reference sequence). The CDR3 runs 17 residues. Between the trimmed V and J ends, which lost 5 bases and 8 bases, there was a span of 25 bases. Using immunoSEQ multiplex PCR, the repertoire was profiled, and TCRdb retains in-frame clones only, with some absent. The sample has 55,000 to 75,000 clones, around 86% seen once. The V and J genes are TRBV19 and TRBJ1-5; a weak D match, TRBD1 (6 bases). The input for sequencing was CD4+ or CD8+ T cells sorted from blood, taken in a trial of the OX40 agonist ivuxolimab. This sequence was found in an adult with an advanced solid tumor such as melanoma, head and neck, liver or kidney cancer. CDR3 coding DNA: TGTGCCAGTAGTCAACCCTCGGGGGCCGGATTTGGTAAGCCCCAGCATTTT. It yields the protein CASSQPSGAGFGKPQHF. Full variable domain (rest looked up from reference TRBV19 and TRBJ1-5): DGGITQSPKYLFRKEGQNVTLSCEQNLNHDAMYWYRQDPGQGLRLIYYSQIVNDFQKGDIAEGYSVSREKKESFPLTVTSAQKNPTAFYLCASSQPSGAGFGKPQHFGDGTRLSIL.